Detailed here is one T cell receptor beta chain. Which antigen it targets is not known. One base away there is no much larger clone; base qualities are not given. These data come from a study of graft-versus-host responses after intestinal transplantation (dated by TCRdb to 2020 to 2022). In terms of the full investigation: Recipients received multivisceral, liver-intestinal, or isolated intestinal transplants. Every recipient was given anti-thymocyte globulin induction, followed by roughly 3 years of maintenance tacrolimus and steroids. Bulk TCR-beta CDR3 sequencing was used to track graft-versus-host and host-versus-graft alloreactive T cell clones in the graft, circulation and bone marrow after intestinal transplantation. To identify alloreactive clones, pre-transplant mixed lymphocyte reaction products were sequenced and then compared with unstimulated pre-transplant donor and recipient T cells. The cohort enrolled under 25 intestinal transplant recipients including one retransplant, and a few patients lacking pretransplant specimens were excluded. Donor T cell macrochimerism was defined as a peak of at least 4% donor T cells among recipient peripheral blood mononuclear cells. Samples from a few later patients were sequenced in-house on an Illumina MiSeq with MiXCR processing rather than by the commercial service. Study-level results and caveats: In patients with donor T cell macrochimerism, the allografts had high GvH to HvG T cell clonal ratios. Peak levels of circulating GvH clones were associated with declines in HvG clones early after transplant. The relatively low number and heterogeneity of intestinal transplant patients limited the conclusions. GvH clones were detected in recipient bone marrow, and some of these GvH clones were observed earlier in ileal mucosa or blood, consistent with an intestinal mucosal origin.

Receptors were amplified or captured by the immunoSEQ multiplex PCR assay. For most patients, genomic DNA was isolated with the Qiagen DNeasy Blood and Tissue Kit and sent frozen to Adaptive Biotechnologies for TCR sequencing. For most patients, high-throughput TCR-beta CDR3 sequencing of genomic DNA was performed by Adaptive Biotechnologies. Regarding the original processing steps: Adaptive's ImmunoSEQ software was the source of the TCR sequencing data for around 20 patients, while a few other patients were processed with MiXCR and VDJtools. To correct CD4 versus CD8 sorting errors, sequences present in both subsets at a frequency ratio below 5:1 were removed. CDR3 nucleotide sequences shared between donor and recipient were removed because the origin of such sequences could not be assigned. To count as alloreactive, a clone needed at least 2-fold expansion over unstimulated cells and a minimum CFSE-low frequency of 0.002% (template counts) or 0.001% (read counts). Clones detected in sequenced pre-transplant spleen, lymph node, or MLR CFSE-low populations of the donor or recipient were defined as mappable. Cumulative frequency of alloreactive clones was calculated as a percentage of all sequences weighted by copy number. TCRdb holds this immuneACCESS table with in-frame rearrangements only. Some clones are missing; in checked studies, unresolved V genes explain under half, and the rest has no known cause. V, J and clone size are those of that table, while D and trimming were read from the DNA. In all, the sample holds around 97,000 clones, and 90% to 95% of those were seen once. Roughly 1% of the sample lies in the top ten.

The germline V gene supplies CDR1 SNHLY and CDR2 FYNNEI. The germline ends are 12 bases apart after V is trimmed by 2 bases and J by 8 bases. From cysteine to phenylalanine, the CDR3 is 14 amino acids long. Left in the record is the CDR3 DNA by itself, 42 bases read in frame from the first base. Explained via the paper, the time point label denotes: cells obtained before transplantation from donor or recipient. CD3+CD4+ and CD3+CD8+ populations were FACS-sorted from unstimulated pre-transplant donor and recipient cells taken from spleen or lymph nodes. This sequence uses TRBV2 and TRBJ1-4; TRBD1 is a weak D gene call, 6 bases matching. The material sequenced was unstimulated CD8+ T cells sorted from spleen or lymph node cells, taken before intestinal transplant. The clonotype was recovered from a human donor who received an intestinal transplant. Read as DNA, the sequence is TGTGCCAGCAGTGAAAGTCCAGGGGACGAAAAACTGTTTTTT. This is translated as CASSESPGDEKLFF.